This T cell receptor (beta chain) was identified during a study of T cell responses to AZD1222 COVID-19 vaccine. J lost 8 bases, V lost 5 bases, and 8 bases had no gene match. The V gene's germline CDR1 is SNHLY and CDR2 FYNNEI. The CDR3 totals 15 residues. The method was immunoSEQ multiplex PCR; TCRdb's version includes in-frame clones alone and lacks a portion of them. The sample records under 95,000 clones, over 75% being singletons. V usage is TRBV2 and J usage is TRBJ2-1, with 11 nucleotides matching TRBD2. Sequencing used peripheral blood, obtained 28 days after the second AZD1222 dose. The receptor's source is an adult who received the AZD1222 COVID-19 vaccine. Here the CDR3 reads CASSYSGGADDEQFF. CDR3 in DNA: TGTGCCAGCAGTTATAGCGGGGGGGCAGACGATGAGCAGTTCTTC.